This T cell receptor beta chain originates from a study of vaccination and CD4 T cells after COVID-19. Whole-study context: At a median about 99 days (range 35 to 161) after diagnosis, post-COVID samples were drawn.

Treatment: approximately nine-day PBMC culture with coronavirus spike peptide pools or control peptides (ViraFEST assay). Half-medium changes with fresh IL-2 medium occurred on days 3 and 7. Trimming removed 6 bases from V and 5 bases from J; junction bases left unmatched: 7. The CDR3 contains 13 residues. In germline, CDR1 is DFQATT, CDR2 SNEGSKA (reference sequence). This clonotype was recorded a few times. Antigen specificity is unknown. Study-level points and caveats: Spike mono-reactivity was shown by 304 of 307 vaccine-specific clones in convalescent patients. Among convalescent patients, a median 86.3% of reactive clones emerged only after vaccination.

Once obtained from cultured CD4+ T cells, the DNA was sequenced using the Oncomine TCR Beta short-read assay. TCRdb fed the PCR reads into MiXCR, producing one record per CDR3 protein. The table has 4,500 or so distinct CDR3 sequences, 35% to 50% seen once. Sample: CD4+ T cells from blood, cultured in vitro. This rearrangement joins TRBV20-1 to TRBJ2-7; TRBD1 agrees at 10 bases. The TCR was taken from a human donor who had recovered from COVID-19. CDR3 region: CSATWGQGNEQYF. The CDR3 coding sequence is TGCAGTGCCACTTGGGGACAGGGGAACGAGCAGTACTTC.